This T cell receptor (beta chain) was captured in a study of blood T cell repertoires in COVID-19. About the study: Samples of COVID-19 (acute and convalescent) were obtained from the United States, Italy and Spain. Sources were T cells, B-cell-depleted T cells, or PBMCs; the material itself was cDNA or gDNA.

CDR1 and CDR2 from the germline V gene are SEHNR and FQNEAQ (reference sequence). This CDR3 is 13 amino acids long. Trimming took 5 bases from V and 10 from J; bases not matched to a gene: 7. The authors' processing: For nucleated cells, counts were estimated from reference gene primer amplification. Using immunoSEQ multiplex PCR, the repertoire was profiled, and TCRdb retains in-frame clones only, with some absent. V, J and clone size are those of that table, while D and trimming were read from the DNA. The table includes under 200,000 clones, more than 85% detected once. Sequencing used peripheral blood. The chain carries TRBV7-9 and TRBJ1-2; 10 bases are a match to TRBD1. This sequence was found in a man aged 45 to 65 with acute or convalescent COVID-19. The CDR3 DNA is TGTGCCAGCAGCACGATCGGGACAGGGGACTACACCTTC. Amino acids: CASSTIGTGDYTF. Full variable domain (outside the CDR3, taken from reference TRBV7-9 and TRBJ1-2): DTGVSQNPRHKITKRGQNVTFRCDPISEHNRLYWYRQTLGQGPEFLTYFQNEAQLEKSRLLSDRFSAERPKGSFSTLEIQRTEQGDSAMYLCASSTIGTGDYTFGSGTRLTVV.